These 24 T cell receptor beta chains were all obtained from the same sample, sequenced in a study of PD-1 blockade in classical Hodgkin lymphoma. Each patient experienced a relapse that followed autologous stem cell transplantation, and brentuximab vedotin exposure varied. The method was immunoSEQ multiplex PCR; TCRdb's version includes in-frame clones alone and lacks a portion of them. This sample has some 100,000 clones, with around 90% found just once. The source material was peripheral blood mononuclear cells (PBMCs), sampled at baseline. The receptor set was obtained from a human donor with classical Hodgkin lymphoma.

The CDR3 region is CASSHGGQKPSYEQYF. As DNA, the CDR3 is TGTGCCAGCTCACATGGGGGACAGAAACCGTCCTACGAGCAGTACTTC. The chain combines TRBV18 with TRBJ2-7; 7 bases match TRBD1. The junction had 10 bases not matched to a gene; V was cut back by 4 bases and J by 1 base. Looked up from germline, CDR1 is KGHSH and CDR2 is LQKENI. The CDR3 contains 16 residues.

CDR3 sequence reads: CAISRVKGYEQYF. In nucleotides, the CDR3 is TGTGCCATCAGCCGGGTTAAAGGATACGAGCAGTACTTC. The V gene is TRBV10-3, the J gene TRBJ2-7; D gene unclear. Germline V gene lookup returns CDR1 ENHRY and CDR2 SYGVKD. CDR3 length: 13 residues. V lost 6 bases to trimming and J lost 4 bases, with 13 bases between them.

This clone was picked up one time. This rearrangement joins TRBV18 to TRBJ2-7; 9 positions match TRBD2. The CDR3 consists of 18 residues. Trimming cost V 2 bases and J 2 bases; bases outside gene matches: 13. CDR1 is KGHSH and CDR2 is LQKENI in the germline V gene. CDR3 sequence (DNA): TGTGCCAGCTCACCAATGCCCCCGGGACTAGCTTTGACCTACGAGCAGTACTTC. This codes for CASSPMPPGLALTYEQYF.

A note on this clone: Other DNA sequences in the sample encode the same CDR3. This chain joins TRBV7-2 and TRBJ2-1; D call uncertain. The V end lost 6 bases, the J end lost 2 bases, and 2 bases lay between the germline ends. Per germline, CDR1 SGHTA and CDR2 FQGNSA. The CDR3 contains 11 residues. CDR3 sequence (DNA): TGTGCCAGCAGTCCCTACAATGAGCAGTTCTTC. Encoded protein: CASSPYNEQFF.

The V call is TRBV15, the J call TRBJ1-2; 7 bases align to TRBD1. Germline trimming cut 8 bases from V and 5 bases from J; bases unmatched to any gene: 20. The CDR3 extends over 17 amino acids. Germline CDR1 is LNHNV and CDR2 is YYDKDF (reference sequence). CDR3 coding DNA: TGTGCCACCCGAGGGGGCGGGTTGGGCAGGGCCCGATATGGCTACACCTTC. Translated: CATRGGGLGRARYGYTF.

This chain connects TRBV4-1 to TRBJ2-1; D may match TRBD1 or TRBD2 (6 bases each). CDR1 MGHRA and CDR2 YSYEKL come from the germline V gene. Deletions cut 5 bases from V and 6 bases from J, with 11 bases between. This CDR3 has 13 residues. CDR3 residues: CASSRGASNEQFF. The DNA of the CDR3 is TGCGCCAGCAGCAGGGGGGCCTCCAATGAGCAGTTCTTC.

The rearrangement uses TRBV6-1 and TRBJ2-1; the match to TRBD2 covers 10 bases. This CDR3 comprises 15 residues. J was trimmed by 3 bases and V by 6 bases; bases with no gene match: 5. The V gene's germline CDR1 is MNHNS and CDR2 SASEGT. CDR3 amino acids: CASRTGLAVYNEQFF. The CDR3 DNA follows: TGTGCCAGCAGGACTGGACTAGCGGTCTACAATGAGCAGTTCTTC.

CDR3 nucleotides: TGTGCCAGCAGTTCCCCGCCCGGGACTAGCGGCTCCTACAATGAGCAGTTCTTC. This translates into CASSSPPGTSGSYNEQFF. This chain uses TRBV27 with TRBJ2-1; 11 bases align to TRBD2. Losses at the gene ends were 4 bases for V and 0 bases for J; bases not matched to a gene: 8. Germline V CDR1 and CDR2: MNHEY, SMNVEV (reference sequence). The CDR3 has 18 residues.

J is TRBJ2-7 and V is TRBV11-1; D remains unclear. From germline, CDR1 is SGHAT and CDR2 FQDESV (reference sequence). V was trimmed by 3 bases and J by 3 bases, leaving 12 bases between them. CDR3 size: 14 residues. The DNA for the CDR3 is TGTGCCAGCAGCTTGCAAGGGTTCTACTACGAGCAGTACTTC. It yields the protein CASSLQGFYYEQYF.

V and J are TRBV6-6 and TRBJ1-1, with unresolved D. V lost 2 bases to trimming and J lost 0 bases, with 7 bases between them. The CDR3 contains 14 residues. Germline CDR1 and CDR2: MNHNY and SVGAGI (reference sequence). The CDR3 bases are TGTGCCAGCAGTTACGGAGACCTGAACACTGAAGCTTTCTTT. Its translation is CASSYGDLNTEAFF.

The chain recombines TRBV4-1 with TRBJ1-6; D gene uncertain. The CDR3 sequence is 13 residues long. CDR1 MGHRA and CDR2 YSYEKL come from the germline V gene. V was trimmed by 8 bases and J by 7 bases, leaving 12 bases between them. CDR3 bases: TGCGCCAGCCGATTCGTGGGGAATTCACCCCTCCACTTT. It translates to CASRFVGNSPLHF.

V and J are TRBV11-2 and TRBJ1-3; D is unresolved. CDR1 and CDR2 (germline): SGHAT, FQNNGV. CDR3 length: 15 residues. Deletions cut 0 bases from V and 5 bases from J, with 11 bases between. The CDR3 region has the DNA TGTGCCAGCAGCTTAGACGGATCTGAGAGAAACACCATATATTTT. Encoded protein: CASSLDGSERNTIYF.

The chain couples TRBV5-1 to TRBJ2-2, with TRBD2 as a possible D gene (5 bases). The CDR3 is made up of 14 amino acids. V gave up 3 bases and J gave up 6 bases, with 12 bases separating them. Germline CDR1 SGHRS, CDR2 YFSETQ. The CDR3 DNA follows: TGCGCCAGCAGCTCGGAACGGGGATCCGGGGAGCTGTTTTTT. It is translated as CASSSERGSGELFF.

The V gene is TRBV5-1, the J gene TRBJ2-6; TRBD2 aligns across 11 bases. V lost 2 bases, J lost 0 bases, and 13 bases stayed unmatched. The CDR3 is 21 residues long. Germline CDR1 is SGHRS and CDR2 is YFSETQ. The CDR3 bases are TGCGCCAGCAGCTTAGCGGGTTCCCGGGGACTAGCGGACTCTGGGGCCAACGTCCTGACTTTC. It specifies CASSLAGSRGLADSGANVLTF.

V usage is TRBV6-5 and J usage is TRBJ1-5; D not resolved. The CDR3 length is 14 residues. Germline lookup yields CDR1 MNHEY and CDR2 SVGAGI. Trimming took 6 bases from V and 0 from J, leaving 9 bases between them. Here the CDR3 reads CASRPGPSNQPQHF. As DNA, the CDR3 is TGTGCCAGCAGGCCAGGCCCTAGCAATCAGCCCCAGCATTTT.

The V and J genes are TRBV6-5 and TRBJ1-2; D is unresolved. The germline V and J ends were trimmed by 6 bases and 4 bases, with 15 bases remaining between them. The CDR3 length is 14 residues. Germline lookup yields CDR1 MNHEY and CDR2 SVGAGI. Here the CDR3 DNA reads TGTGCCAGCAGCCAAAGACAAACGGGCTATGGCTACACCTTC. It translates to CASSQRQTGYGYTF.

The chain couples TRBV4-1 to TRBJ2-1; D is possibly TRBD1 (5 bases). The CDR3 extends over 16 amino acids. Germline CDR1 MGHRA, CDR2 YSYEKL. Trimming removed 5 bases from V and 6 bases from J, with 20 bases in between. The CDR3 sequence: CASSGFQGRSSNEQFF. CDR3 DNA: TGCGCCAGCAGCGGCTTTCAGGGAAGGTCAAGCAATGAGCAGTTCTTC.

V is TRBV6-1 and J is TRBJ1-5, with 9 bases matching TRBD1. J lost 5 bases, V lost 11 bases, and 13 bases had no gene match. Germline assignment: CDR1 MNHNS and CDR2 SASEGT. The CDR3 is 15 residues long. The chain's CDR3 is CAGRRTGGTDQPQHF. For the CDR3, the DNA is TGTGCCGGAAGGAGAACAGGGGGCACGGATCAGCCCCAGCATTTT.

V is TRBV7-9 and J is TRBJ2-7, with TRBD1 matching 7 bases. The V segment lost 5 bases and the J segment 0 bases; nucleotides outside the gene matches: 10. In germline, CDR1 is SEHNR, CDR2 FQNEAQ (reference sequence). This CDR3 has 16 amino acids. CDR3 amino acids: CASSTSLGTASYEQYF. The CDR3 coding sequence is TGTGCCAGCAGCACAAGCCTCGGGACAGCCTCCTACGAGCAGTACTTC.

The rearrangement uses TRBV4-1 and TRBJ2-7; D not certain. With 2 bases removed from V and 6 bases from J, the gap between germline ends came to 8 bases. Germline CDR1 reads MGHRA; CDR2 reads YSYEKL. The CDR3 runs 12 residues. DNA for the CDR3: TGCGCCAGCAGCCAACCGGTCGGCGAGCAGTACTTC. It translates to CASSQPVGEQYF.

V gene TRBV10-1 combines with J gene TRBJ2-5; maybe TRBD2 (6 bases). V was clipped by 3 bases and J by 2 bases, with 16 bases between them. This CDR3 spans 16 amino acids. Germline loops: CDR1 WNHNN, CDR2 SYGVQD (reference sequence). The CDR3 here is CASSDGLVGGQETQYF. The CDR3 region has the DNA TGCGCCAGCAGTGATGGGTTGGTCGGGGGACAAGAGACCCAGTACTTC.

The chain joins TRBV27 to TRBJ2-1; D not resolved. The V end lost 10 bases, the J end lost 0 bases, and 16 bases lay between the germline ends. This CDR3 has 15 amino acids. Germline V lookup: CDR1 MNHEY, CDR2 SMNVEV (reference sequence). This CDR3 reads CATSTRRTSYNEQFF. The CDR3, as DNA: TGTGCCACCTCAACCCGACGGACCTCCTACAATGAGCAGTTCTTC.

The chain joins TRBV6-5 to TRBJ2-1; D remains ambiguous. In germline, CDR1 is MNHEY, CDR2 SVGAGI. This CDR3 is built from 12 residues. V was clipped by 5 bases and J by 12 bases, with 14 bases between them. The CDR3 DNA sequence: TGTGCCAGCAGTGCAGACCGGCCGCGGCAGTTCTTC. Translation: CASSADRPRQFF.

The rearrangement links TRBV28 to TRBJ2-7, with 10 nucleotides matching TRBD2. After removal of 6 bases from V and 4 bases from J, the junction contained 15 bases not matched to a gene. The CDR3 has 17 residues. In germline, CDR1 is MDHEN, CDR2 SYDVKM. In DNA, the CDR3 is TGTGCCAGCAGCTCCCCGGGGCGAGCGGGAGGGCCGTACGAGCAGTACTTC. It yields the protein CASSSPGRAGGPYEQYF.